This T cell receptor beta chain stems from a study of cytomegalovirus exposure and HLA in healthy donors (TCRdb year 2017). Background on the whole study: According to a later analysis, one platform produced both the 120 validation repertoires and the 666 repertoires of the first cohort. The study aimed to test whether signatures of past pathogen exposure could be identified by cataloging public T cell receptors. In addition to the first cohort of roughly 700 subjects, a separate validation cohort of approximately 130 different subjects was used. High-throughput TCR immunosequencing, statistical association of individual TCRs with disease status, and machine learning were combined to predict cytomegalovirus infection status. Overall study outcomes, separate from this receptor: According to the authors, the approach could potentially be generalized to other disease states and immunological phenotypes. In the study, around 150 TCR beta chains were listed as associated with cytomegalovirus. A few of the identified cytomegalovirus-associated TCR beta chains were confirmed in vitro to be specific for cytomegalovirus antigens. Across donors, most TCR sequences were observed very rarely, whereas some public TCRs were present in many individuals. Of the cluster scores, 90% to 95% were above 0 in a later analysis, which found that TCRs clustered in the first cohort also tended to co-occur in the 120 validation repertoires. The classifier was reported to diagnose cytomegalovirus status with high specificity and sensitivity in both the original and validation cohorts. A later analysis had no HLA typing for the validation cohort, so co-occurrence there was scored across all 120 repertoires.

The donors were included in the validation cohort of 120 subjects, a group kept apart from the approximately 670-subject first cohort. The CDR3 numbers 15 residues from cysteine through phenylalanine. Left in the record is the CDR3 DNA by itself, 45 bases read in frame from the first base. The germline V gene (reference sequence) supplies CDR1 LNHNV and CDR2 YYDKDF. V loses 4 bases of germline sequence and J loses 4 bases, and the interval between the two ends is 14 bases. The library was prepared using the immunoSEQ multiplex PCR assay. In the authors' own workflow: A statistical classification framework was built for diagnosing cytomegalovirus status from the catalog of TCR beta chain sequences. Here the immuneACCESS table is served through TCRdb, limited to in-frame sequences with V and J called. Missing clones are a known gap in these copies; in checked studies unresolved V genes cover under half, and the rest lacks a known reason. The DNA gave D and trimming, while V, J and clone size come from that table. The sample records about 220,000 clones, around nine tenths of which are singletons. The top ten clonotypes cover roughly 2.5% of the sample.

To note about this clone: Its antigen is still unknown. Base qualities are not provided; no much larger clone lies one nucleotide away.

The chain is made from TRBV15 and TRBJ1-5; TRBD1 is a weak D gene call, 6 bases matching. The receptor was isolated from a young man in good health and CMV-seronegative. Sequenced input: PBMCs. The CDR3 corresponds to CATSTWGPFNQPQHF. In nucleotides, the sequence is TGTGCCACCAGCACTTGGGGGCCTTTTAATCAGCCCCAGCATTTT.